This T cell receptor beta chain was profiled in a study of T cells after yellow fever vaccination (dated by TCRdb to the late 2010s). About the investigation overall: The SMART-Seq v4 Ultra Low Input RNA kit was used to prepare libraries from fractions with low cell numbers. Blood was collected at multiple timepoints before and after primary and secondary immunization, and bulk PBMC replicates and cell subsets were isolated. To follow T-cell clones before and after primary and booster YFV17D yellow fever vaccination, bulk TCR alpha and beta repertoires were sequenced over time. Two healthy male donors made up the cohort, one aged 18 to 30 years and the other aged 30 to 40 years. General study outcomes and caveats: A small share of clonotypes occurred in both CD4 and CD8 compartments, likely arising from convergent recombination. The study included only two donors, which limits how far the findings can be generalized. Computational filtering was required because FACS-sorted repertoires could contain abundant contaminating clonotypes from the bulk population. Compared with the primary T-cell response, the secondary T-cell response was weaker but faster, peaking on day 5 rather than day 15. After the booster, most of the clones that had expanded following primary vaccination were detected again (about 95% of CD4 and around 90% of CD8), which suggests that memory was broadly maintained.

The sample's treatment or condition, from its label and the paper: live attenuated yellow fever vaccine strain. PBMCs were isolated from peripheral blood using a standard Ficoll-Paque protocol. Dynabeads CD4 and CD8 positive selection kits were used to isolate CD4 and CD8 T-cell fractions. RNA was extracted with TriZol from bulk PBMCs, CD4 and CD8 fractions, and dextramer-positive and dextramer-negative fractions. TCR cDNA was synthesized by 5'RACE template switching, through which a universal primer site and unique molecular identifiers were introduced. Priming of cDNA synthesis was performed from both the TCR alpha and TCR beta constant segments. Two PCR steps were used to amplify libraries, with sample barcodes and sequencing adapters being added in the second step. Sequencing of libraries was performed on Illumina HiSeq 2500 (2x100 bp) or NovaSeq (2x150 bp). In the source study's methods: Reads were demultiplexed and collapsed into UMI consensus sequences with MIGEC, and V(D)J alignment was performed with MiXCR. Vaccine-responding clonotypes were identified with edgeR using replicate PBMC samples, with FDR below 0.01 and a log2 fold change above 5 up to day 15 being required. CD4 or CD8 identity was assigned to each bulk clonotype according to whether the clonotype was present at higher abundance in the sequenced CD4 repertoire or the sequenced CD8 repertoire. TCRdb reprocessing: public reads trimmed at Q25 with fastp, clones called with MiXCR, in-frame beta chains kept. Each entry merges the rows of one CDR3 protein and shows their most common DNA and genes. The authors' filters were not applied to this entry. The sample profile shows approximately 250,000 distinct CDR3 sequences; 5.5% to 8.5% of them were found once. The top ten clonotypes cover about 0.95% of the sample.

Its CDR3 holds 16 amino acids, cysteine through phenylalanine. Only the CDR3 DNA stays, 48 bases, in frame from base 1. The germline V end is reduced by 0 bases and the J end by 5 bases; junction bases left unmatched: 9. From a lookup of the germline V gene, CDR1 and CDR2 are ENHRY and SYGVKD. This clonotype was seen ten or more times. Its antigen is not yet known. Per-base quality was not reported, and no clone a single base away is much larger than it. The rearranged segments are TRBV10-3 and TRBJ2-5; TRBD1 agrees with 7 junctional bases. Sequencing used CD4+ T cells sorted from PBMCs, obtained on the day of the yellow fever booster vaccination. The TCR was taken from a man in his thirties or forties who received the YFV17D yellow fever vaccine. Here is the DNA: TGTGCCATCAGTGAGTCGGGGCCCCAGACAGGGGAGACCCAGTACTTC. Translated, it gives CAISESGPQTGETQYF.